These 27 T cell receptor beta chains were all obtained from the same sample, sequenced in a study of Ad26.COV2.S vaccination and SARS-CoV-2 variants. This table comes from immunoSEQ multiplex PCR, and its TCRdb copy is limited to in-frame clones, with some not included. The sample consists of around 250,000 clones, over 75% of them appearing once. Treatment meaning: over 15 received Ad26.COV2.S at low or high dose, single or two shots; about five received placebo; per-sample allocation not given. Each sample was drawn 63 days after the first injection (of vaccine or placebo). Sequences were derived from peripheral blood, sampled in a trial of Ad26.COV2.S vaccine versus placebo. These receptors were collected from a person between 18 and 60 years old who received the Ad26.COV2.S COVID-19 vaccine or a placebo.

The rearrangement joins TRBV4-2 to TRBJ2-7; 11 positions agree with TRBD1. Germline V gives CDR1 LGHNA, CDR2 YNFKEQ. This CDR3 has 15 residues. V trimming: 0 bases; J trimming: 5 bases; junction bases outside the gene matches: 3. CDR3 residues: CASSQDPGQGDEQYF. The CDR3 DNA reads TGTGCCAGCAGCCAAGACCCGGGACAGGGGGACGAGCAGTACTTC.

The chain is built from TRBV18 and TRBJ2-5; D unclear. The CDR3 runs to 11 residues. V lost 4 bases to trimming and J lost 3 bases, with 3 bases between them. The V gene's germline CDR1 is KGHSH and CDR2 LQKENI. The CDR3 nucleotides read TGTGCCAGCTCACTGGAAGAGACCCAGTACTTC. Translation: CASSLEETQYF.

The V call is TRBV7-9, the J call TRBJ1-2, with 7 bases that match TRBD1. The V gene's germline CDR1 is SEHNR and CDR2 FQNEAQ (reference sequence). This CDR3 is 14 amino acids long. V dropped 4 bases and J dropped 8; count of bases not matched to a gene: 10. The CDR3 sequence: CASSSLDRVQGYTF. The CDR3 DNA follows: TGTGCCAGCAGCTCCCTAGACAGGGTCCAGGGCTACACCTTC.

The J gene is TRBJ1-1, the V gene TRBV28; no firm D call. Germline values: CDR1 MDHEN, CDR2 SYDVKM. CDR3 size: 15 residues. V was pared by 6 bases and J by 5 bases, with 19 bases between. CDR3 residues: CASSLGRAGRTEAFF. The CDR3 DNA sequence: TGTGCCAGCAGCCTCGGAAGGGCGGGTAGGACTGAAGCTTTCTTT.

V and J are TRBV7-6 and TRBJ2-1; D call uncertain. The CDR3 consists of 17 residues. Germline V gene data show CDR1 as SGHVS and CDR2 as FNYEAQ. Between the trimmed V and J ends, which lost 1 base and 6 bases, there was a span of 19 bases. CDR3 residues: CASSLERLSSFGNEQFF. The CDR3 DNA reads as TGTGCCAGCAGCTTAGAGAGATTGAGCTCTTTTGGCAATGAGCAGTTCTTC.

This chain uses TRBV19 with TRBJ1-2; a possible D gene is TRBD1 (5 bases). Germline V lookup: CDR1 LNHDA, CDR2 SQIVND (reference sequence). V was clipped by 6 bases and J by 4 bases, with 15 bases between them. The CDR3 spans 14 residues. CDR3 amino acids: CASRNSSRGYGYTF. In nucleotides, the CDR3 is TGTGCCAGTAGAAACTCCTCAAGGGGCTATGGCTACACCTTC.

The chain uses TRBV18 and TRBJ1-1, with a possible D match to TRBD1 (6 bases). This CDR3 is 15 amino acids long. Trimming removed 4 bases at V and 6 bases at J, with 18 bases between. From germline, CDR1 is KGHSH and CDR2 LQKENI. The CDR3 loop is CASSRDDSGGSEAFF. In DNA form, the CDR3 reads TGTGCCAGCTCACGAGACGACAGCGGGGGCTCTGAAGCTTTCTTT.

The V gene is TRBV5-1, the J gene TRBJ1-3, with 7 bases fitting TRBD1. The CDR3 length is 16 residues. With V trimmed by 4 bases and J by 0 bases, 7 bases remained unmatched. Germline-derived CDR1 and CDR2 are SGHRS and YFSETQ. The CDR3 here is CASSRGQGVSGNTIYF. CDR3 nucleotide sequence: TGCGCCAGCAGCCGGGGGCAGGGGGTCTCTGGAAACACCATATATTTT.

V usage is TRBV27 and J usage is TRBJ2-3; the match to TRBD2 covers 8 bases. J was trimmed by 5 bases and V by 7 bases; bases with no gene match: 8. The germline CDR1 and CDR2 sequences are MNHEY and SMNVEV (reference sequence). The CDR3 extends over 14 amino acids. The CDR3, as DNA: TGTGCCAGCACCCTACGGGAGGGGATAGATACGCAGTATTTT. Its translation: CASTLREGIDTQYF.

The genes are TRBV6-5 and TRBJ1-2; 9 bases match TRBD1. The J segment lost 4 bases and the V segment lost 5 bases, leaving 5 bases of the junction unmatched. The germline CDR1 and CDR2 sequences are MNHEY and SVGAGI. The CDR3 is 14 amino acids. The CDR3 region has the DNA TGTGCCAGCAGTCACAGGGGGCTTAGCTATGGCTACACCTTC. Translating it yields CASSHRGLSYGYTF.

The chain has TRBV30 and TRBJ2-3, with D hard to call. Deletions cut 0 bases from V and 0 bases from J, with 10 bases between. The CDR3 spans 15 residues. Germline loops: CDR1 GTSNPN, CDR2 SVGIG (reference sequence). The CDR3 coding sequence is TGTGCCTGGAGTGTACTACTTTCTAGCACAGATACGCAGTATTTT. This translates into CAWSVLLSSTDTQYF.

The chain has TRBV18 and TRBJ2-5; 9 bases agree with TRBD1. The CDR3 consists of 12 residues. V gave up 10 bases and J gave up 5 bases; unmatched junction bases: 5. Germline V gene lookup returns CDR1 KGHSH and CDR2 LQKENI. The CDR3 sequence is CATGQGWETQYF. The CDR3 DNA sequence: TGTGCCACCGGACAGGGGTGGGAGACCCAGTACTTC.

The rearrangement links TRBV3-1 (or the pseudogene TRBV3-2) to TRBJ2-7, with a tentative D call TRBD1 (5 bases). CDR1 is LGHDT and CDR2 is YNNKEL in the germline V gene (reference sequence). The CDR3 sequence is 13 residues long. V lost 2 bases and J lost 2, with 7 bases in between. CDR3 coding DNA: TGTGCCAGCAGCCAAAGGGGAACCTACGAGCAGTACTTC. It yields the protein CASSQRGTYEQYF.

The J gene is TRBJ1-2, the V gene TRBV6-5; the D gene is possibly TRBD1 (5 bases). This CDR3 has 14 residues. Germline CDR1 reads MNHEY; CDR2 reads SVGAGI. V shed 5 bases and J shed 8 bases, with 18 bases lying between them. The DNA for the CDR3 is TGTGCCAGCAGTCCCTTAAGTCCTGCAGGGGGCTACACCTTC. Translated, it gives CASSPLSPAGGYTF.

The chain combines TRBV5-1 with TRBJ2-7; TRBD1 or TRBD2 may be the D gene (5 bases each). The germline V gene encodes CDR1 SGHRS and CDR2 YFSETQ. The V and J ends lost 2 bases and 0 bases respectively, with 15 bases between them. There are 16 residues in the CDR3. CDR3 coding DNA: TGCGCCAGCAGCTTTTCCGGGGCCAGAAGCTCCTACGAGCAGTACTTC. Amino acid sequence: CASSFSGARSSYEQYF.

J is TRBJ2-5 and V is TRBV11-2; tentative D call: TRBD1 (5 bases). V dropped 1 base and J dropped 1 base, with 10 bases sitting between them. There are 15 residues in the CDR3. Per the germline V gene, CDR1 is SGHAT and CDR2 is FQNNGV. CDR3 in DNA: TGTGCCAGCAGCTTAGTTGCAGGGATCCAAGAGACCCAGTACTTC. Translation gives CASSLVAGIQETQYF.

This chain uses TRBV7-8 with TRBJ2-7; D call uncertain. Trimming removed 5 bases from V and 2 bases from J, with 7 bases in between. The length of the CDR3 is 12 residues. Germline CDR1 is SGHVS and CDR2 is FQNEAQ. CDR3 sequence (DNA): TGTGCCAGCAGCCCCAGCACCTACGAGCAGTACTTC. Translated, it gives CASSPSTYEQYF. Filled out from reference TRBV7-8 and TRBJ2-7, the complete variable domain reads GAGVSQSPRYKVAKRGQDVALRCDPISGHVSLFWYQQALGQGPEFLTYFQNEAQLDKSGLPSDRFFAERPEGSVSTLKIQRTQQEDSAVYLCASSPSTYEQYFGPGTRLTVT.

This chain joins TRBV7-9 and TRBJ1-2; D call uncertain. V gave up 0 bases and J gave up 8 bases, with 7 bases separating them. This CDR3 contains 12 residues. Germline V gene sequence: CDR1 SEHNR, CDR2 FQNEAQ (reference sequence). In DNA, the CDR3 is TGTGCCAGCAGCTTAGCATATGGCGGCTACACCTTC. Its protein product is CASSLAYGGYTF.

V is TRBV29-1 and J is TRBJ2-3; TRBD1 matches 8 bases. V gave up 3 bases and J gave up 4 bases; unmatched junction bases: 3. The CDR3 covers 13 residues. Per the germline V gene, CDR1 is SQVTM and CDR2 is ANQGSEA. In DNA, the CDR3 is TGCAGCGTTGAGGCAGGGGGCCCAGATACGCAGTATTTT. Encoded protein: CSVEAGGPDTQYF.

This chain connects TRBV6-2 or TRBV6-3 to TRBJ1-3; D uncertain. V lost 2 bases and J lost 0, with 11 bases in between. The CDR3 is made up of 16 amino acids. In germline, CDR1 is MNHEY, CDR2 SVGEGT. The CDR3 DNA reads as TGTGCCAGCAGTTACACTTTTGGGAGCTCTGGAAACACCATATATTTT. Protein sequence: CASSYTFGSSGNTIYF.

This sequence joins TRBV30 and TRBJ1-1; 9 positions agree with TRBD1. Looked up from germline, CDR1 is GTSNPN and CDR2 is SVGIG (reference sequence). This CDR3 comprises 15 residues. The V gene end was trimmed by 0 bases and the J gene end by 1 base; junction bases not matched to a gene: 3. The CDR3 nucleotides are TGTGCCTGGAGTGTACCGGGACAGGGGAACACTGAAGCTTTCTTT. It codes for CAWSVPGQGNTEAFF.

The rearrangement links TRBV30 to TRBJ1-2, with a weak D call TRBD1 (5 bases). The CDR3 consists of 12 residues. V lost 2 bases and J lost 4, with 8 bases in between. Germline-derived CDR1 and CDR2 are GTSNPN and SVGIG (reference sequence). CDR3 bases: TGTGCCTGGAGTTCAGGGTCCTATGGCTACACCTTC. Encoded protein: CAWSSGSYGYTF.

This chain joins TRBV7-8 and TRBJ1-6; a possible D gene is TRBD1 (6 bases). Trimming pared 5 bases from V and 8 bases from J, leaving 16 bases between. The CDR3 is 15 residues long. CDR1 and CDR2 (germline): SGHVS, FQNEAQ. The CDR3 nucleotides are TGTGCCAGCAGCAGGACCGACAGGTTGGATTCACCCCTCCACTTT. This encodes CASSRTDRLDSPLHF.

This chain joins TRBV6-5 and TRBJ1-5; 9 bases map to TRBD1. CDR3 length equals 11 residues. CDR1 and CDR2 (germline): MNHEY, SVGAGI. The CDR3 nucleotides read TGTGCGTCGGGACAGGGTTTTCCCCAGCATTTT. Translating it yields CASGQGFPQHF.

The chain is built from TRBV12-3 or TRBV12-4 and TRBJ2-7, with 11 nucleotides matching TRBD2. The CDR3 sequence is 13 residues long. The V gene end was trimmed by 8 bases and the J gene end by 5 bases; junction bases not matched to a gene: 5. Here the CDR3 reads CASCWGLADEQYF. The CDR3 nucleotides read TGTGCCAGCTGCTGGGGACTAGCGGACGAGCAGTACTTC.

This chain connects TRBV29-1 to TRBJ1-1; D is uncertain. Germline V gives CDR1 SQVTM, CDR2 ANQGSEA. The CDR3 covers 13 residues. V shed 4 bases and J shed 0 bases, with 9 bases lying between them. The CDR3 DNA reads TGCAGCGTTGTTACGCAGATGAACACTGAAGCTTTCTTT. As protein: CSVVTQMNTEAFF.

Comments on this clone: Different DNA sequences within this sample yield the same CDR3. The chain carries TRBV18 and TRBJ1-5; no firm D call. The V and J ends lost 0 bases and 0 bases respectively, with 3 bases between them. This CDR3 comprises 14 residues. Germline V CDR1 and CDR2: KGHSH, LQKENI. The chain's CDR3 is CASSPPYSNQPQHF. The CDR3 DNA follows: TGTGCCAGCTCACCACCCTATAGCAATCAGCCCCAGCATTTT.